The clone carrying this T cell receptor (beta chain) was recorded many times. What it binds is not known. This CDR3 comprises 13 residues. The ends were cut back, 5 bases at V and 8 bases at J, with 13 bases in the middle. CDR1 and CDR2 (germline): SGHAT, FQNNGV. This sample was included in a study of T cell repertoires in cytomegalovirus infection. Background on the study: Public TCR beta signatures provided an indication of both CMV infection and a matching HLA type.

TCRdb re-called the reads with MiXCR, one entry per CDR3 protein. The repertoire holds hundreds of thousands of distinct CDR3 sequences, around 30% seen once, with 15% to 20% in the top ten. Study conclusions and caveats: Totalled public TCR beta family frequency picked out people who carried CMV plus the relevant HLA. HLA-C-restricted CMV-specific TCR beta clonotypes prevailed in the ex vivo response.

V gene TRBV11-2 combines with J gene TRBJ2-1; D ambiguous. The TCR comes from a human donor in good health (CMV status not recorded). Some clones in this sample may be carry-over from other donors' samples. Here the sequenced sample was cultured PBMCs, taken from culture after CMV antigen stimulation. The CDR3 loop reads CASSPAGRDEQFF. The DNA for the CDR3 is TGTGCCAGCAGCCCAGCTGGTAGGGATGAGCAGTTCTTC.